Included here is one TCR beta chain sequence, with context. Method: immunoSEQ multiplex PCR; TCRdb's copy keeps in-frame clones and lacks some. The top ten clones hold 0.95% to 1% of a sample with 300,000 to 500,000 clones, approximately 88% of them seen once. This record belongs to a study of blood T cell repertoires in COVID-19. Germline V gene lookup returns CDR1 SGHDN and CDR2 FVKESK. V lost 2 bases to trimming and J lost 10 bases, with 9 bases between them. CDR3 length: 13 amino acids. Sequencing was performed on PBMCs or T cells enriched from blood (not recorded which). The chain joins TRBV14 to TRBJ1-6; no firm D call. The TCR comes from a woman under 40 with acute COVID-19. The CDR3 here is CASSQIFGSPLHF. The DNA of the CDR3 is TGTGCCAGCAGCCAAATATTTGGCTCACCCCTCCACTTT. The full variable domain, with the rest looked up from reference TRBV14 and TRBJ1-6, is EAGVTQFPSHSVIEKGQTVTLRCDPISGHDNLYWYRRVMGKEIKFLLHFVKESKQDESGMPNNRFLAERTGGTYSTLKVQPAELEDSGVYFCASSQIFGSPLHFGNGTRLTVT.